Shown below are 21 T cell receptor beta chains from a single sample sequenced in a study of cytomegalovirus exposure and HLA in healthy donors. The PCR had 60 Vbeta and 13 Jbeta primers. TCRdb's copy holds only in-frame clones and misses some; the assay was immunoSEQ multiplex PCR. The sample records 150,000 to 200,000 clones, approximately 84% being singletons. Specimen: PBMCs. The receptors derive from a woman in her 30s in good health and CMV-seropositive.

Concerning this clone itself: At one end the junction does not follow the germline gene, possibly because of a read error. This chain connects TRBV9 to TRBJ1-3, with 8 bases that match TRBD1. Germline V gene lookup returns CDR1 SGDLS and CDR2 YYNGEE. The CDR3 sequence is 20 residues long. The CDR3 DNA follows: TGTGCCAGCAGCGTAGACGGACAGGGCGGAGAATTCTTACCTCCTCGTAACGTCCATTTT. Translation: CASSVDGQGGEFLPPRNVHF.

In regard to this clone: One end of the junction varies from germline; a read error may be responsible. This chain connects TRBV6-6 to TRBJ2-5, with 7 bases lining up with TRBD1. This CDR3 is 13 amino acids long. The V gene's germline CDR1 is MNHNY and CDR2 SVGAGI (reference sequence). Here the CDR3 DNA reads TGTGCCGGCAGGCTGGGACAGAGGGAGACCCAGTACTTC. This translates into CAGRLGQRETQYF.

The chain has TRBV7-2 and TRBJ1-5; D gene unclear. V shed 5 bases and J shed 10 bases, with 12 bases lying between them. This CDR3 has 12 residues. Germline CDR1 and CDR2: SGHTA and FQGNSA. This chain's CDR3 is CASSPSEGPQHF. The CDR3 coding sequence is TGTGCCAGCAGCCCATCTGAGGGCCCCCAGCATTTT.

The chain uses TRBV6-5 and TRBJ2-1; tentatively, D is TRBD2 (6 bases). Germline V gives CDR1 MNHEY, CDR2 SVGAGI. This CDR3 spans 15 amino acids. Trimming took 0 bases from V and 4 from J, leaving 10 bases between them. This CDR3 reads CASSYSVGLYNEQFF. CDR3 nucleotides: TGTGCCAGCAGTTACTCGGTGGGACTTTACAATGAGCAGTTCTTC.

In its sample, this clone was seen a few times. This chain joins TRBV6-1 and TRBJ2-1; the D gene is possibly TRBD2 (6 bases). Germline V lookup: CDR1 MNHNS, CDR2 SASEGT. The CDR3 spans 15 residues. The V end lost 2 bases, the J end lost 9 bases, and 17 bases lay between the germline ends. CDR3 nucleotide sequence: TGTGCCAGCAGTGAAAGGCTAGCGTCTGTCGGTGAGCAGTTCTTC. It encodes CASSERLASVGEQFF.

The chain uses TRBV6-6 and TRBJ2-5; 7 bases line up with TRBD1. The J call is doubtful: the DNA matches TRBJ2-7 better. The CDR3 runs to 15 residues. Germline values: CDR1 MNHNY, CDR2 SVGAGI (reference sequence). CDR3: CASSYVSGGSYEQYF. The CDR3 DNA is TGTGCCAGCAGTTACGTGTCAGGGGGCTCCTACGAGCAGTACTTC.

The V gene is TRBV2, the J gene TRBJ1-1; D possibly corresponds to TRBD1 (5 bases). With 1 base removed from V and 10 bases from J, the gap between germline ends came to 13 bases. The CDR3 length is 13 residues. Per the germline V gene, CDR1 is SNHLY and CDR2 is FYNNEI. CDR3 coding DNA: TGTGCCAGCAGTGAAGAATGGAGGGGATTAGCTTTCTTT. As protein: CASSEEWRGLAFF.

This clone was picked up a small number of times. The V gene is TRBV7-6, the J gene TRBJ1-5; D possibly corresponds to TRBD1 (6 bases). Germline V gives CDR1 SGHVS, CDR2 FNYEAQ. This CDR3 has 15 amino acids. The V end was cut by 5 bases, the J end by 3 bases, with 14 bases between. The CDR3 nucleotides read TGTGCCAGCAGCGCTTATAACAGGGACAATCAGCCCCAGCATTTT. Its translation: CASSAYNRDNQPQHF.

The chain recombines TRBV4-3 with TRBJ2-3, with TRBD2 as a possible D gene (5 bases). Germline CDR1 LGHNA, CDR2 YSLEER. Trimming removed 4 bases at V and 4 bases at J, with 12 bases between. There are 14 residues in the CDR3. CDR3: CASSPRLRADTQYF. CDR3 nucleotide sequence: TGCGCCAGCAGCCCGCGGCTGAGGGCAGATACGCAGTATTTT.

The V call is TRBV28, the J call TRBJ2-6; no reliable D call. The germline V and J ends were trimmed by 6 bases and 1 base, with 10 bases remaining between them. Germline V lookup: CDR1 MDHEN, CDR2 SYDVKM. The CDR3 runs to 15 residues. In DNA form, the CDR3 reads TGTGCCAGCAGAGAAGGCGGTTCTGGGGCCAACGTCCTGACTTTC. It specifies CASREGGSGANVLTF.

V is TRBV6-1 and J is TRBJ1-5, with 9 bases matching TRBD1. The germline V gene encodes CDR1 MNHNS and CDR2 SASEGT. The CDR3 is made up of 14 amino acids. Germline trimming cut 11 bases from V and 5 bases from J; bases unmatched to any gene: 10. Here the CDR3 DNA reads TGTGCCGGAAGTCCCGGGACAGGGTATCAGCCCCAGCATTTT. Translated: CAGSPGTGYQPQHF.

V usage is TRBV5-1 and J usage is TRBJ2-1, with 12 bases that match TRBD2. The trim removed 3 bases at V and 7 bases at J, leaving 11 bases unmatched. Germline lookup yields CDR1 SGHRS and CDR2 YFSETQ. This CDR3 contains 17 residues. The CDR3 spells CASSWGLAGGPANEQFF. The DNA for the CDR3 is TGCGCCAGCAGCTGGGGTCTAGCGGGAGGGCCAGCAAATGAGCAGTTCTTC.

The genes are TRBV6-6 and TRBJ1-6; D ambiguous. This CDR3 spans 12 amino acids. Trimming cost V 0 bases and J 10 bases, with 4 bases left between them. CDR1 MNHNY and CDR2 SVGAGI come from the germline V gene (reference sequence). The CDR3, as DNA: TGTGCCAGCAGTTACTCGAGCTCACCCCTCCACTTT. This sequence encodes CASSYSSSPLHF.

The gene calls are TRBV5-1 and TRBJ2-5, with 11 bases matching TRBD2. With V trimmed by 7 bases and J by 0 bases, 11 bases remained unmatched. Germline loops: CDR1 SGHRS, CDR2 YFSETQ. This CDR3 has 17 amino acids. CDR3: CASARLAGSSNQETQYF. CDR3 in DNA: TGCGCCAGCGCGAGACTAGCGGGGAGCAGTAACCAAGAGACCCAGTACTTC.

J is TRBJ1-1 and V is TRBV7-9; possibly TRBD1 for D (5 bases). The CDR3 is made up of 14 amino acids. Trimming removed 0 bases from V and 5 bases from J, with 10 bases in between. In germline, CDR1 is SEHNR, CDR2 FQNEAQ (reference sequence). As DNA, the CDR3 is TGTGCCAGCAGCTTAGCGGCAGGGTGGACTGAAGCTTTCTTT. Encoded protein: CASSLAAGWTEAFF.

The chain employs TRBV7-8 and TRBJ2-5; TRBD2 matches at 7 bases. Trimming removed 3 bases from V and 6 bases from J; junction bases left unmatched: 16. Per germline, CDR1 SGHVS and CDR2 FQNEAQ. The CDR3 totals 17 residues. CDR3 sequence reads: CASSFVGRGESKKTQYF. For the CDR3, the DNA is TGTGCCAGCAGCTTTGTAGGGAGGGGCGAGTCAAAGAAGACCCAGTACTTC.

The CDR3 bases are TGTGCCAGCAGTTACGGTACGAGCTCTGGAAACACCATATATTTT. Protein sequence: CASSYGTSSGNTIYF. The chain recombines TRBV6-5 with TRBJ1-3; no reliable D call. V shed 2 bases and J shed 0 bases, with 8 bases lying between them. This CDR3 is 15 amino acids long. Germline V lookup: CDR1 MNHEY, CDR2 SVGAGI.

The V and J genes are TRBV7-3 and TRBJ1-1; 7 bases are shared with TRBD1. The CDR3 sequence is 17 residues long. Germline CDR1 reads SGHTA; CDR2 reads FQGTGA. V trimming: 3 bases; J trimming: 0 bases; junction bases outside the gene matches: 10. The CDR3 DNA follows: TGTGCCAGCAGCTTCGACAGGGACAGAACAATGAACACTGAAGCTTTCTTT. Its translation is CASSFDRDRTMNTEAFF. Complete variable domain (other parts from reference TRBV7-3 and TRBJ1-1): GAGVSQTPSNKVTEKGKYVELRCDPISGHTALYWYRQSLGQGPEFLIYFQGTGAADDSGLPNDRFFAVRPEGSVSTLKIQRTERGDSAVYLCASSFDRDRTMNTEAFFGQGTRLTVV.

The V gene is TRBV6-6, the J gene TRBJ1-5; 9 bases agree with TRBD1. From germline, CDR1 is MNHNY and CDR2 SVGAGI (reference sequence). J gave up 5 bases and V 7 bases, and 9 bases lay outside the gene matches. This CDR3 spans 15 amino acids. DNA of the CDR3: TGTGCCAGCACCGAGGGGGGGACAGGGTATCAGCCCCAGCATTTT. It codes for CASTEGGTGYQPQHF.

The CDR3 nucleotides are TGTGCCAGCAGCTTTGCTAGCGGGGGGCCCAGCTCCTACAATGAGCAGTTCTTC. Residues: CASSFASGGPSSYNEQFF. This chain links TRBV7-9 with TRBJ2-1, with 11 bases identical to TRBD2. Trimming cost V 3 bases and J 0 bases; bases outside gene matches: 7. The CDR3 consists of 18 residues. Germline CDR1 reads SEHNR; CDR2 reads FQNEAQ (reference sequence).

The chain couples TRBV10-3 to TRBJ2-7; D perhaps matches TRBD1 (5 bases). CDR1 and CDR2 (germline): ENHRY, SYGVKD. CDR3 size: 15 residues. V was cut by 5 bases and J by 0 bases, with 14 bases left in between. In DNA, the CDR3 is TGTGCCATCAGTAAGGGGCAGAGGAGCTCCTACGAGCAGTACTTC. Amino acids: CAISKGQRSSYEQYF.